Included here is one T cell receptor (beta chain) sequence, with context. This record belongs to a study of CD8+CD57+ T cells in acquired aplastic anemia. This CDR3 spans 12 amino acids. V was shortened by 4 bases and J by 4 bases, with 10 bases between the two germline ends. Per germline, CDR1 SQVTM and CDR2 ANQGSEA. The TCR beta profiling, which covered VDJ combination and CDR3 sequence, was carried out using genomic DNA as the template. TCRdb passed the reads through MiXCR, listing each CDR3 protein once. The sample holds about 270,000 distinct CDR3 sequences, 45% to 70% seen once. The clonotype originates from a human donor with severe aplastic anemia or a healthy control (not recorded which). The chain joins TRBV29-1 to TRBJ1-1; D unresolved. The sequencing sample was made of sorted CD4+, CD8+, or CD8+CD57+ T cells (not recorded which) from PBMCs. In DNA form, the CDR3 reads TGCAGCGTTGGTGGGGAAGGCACTGAAGCTTTCTTT. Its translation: CSVGGEGTEAFF.